This TCR beta chain was obtained from a study of CD8+ T cells in alopecia areata. Indicated treatment: oral pan-JAK inhibitor, 5-10 mg twice daily. The CDR3 has 13 residues. The germline V gene encodes CDR1 GTSNPN and CDR2 SVGIG (reference sequence). V shed 4 bases, J shed 5 bases, and the junction held 3 bases outside the gene matches. In each case, RNA was isolated and then reverse transcribed into cDNA as the sequencing template. TCRdb's copy holds only in-frame clones and misses some; the assay was immunoSEQ multiplex PCR. Among around 100,000 clones listed, less than 70% were seen once. General study findings and limits: Possibly as an HLA-related effect, TCR sharing across patients appeared less clear than in mice.

In the case of this clone: The antigen is unknown.

This specimen was CD4+ T cells sorted from blood, taken at week 24, from a patient treated with tofacitinib. The sequence was collected from a human donor with alopecia areata. This chain connects TRBV30 to TRBJ1-1, with TRBD1 identical over 11 bases. The CDR3 here is CAWTRDRGTEAFF. The CDR3 nucleotides read TGTGCCTGGACTCGGGACAGGGGGACTGAAGCTTTCTTT.